This T cell receptor beta chain was identified in a study of shared clonotypes between healthy human individuals. This table comes from immunoSEQ multiplex PCR, and its TCRdb copy is limited to in-frame clones, with some not included. In the table there are around 2.1 million clones, 85% to 95% of which are singletons. Naive CD8 populations comprised CD45RO-negative cells positively selected for CCR7, excluding terminally differentiated effector memory CD45RA+ cells. The CDR3 spans 14 residues. Germline CDR1 reads SEHNR; CDR2 reads FQNEAQ (reference sequence). V was trimmed by 6 bases and J by 2 bases, leaving 11 bases between them.

The rearrangement links TRBV7-9 to TRBJ2-1; D is possibly TRBD1 (5 bases). This TCR came from a man aged 18-30 years in good health. Some clones in this sample may be carry-over from other donors' samples. Source material: naive CD8+ T cells from PBMCs. CDR3 DNA: TGTGCCAGCAGGGGGCCGATTCCCTACAATGAGCAGTTCTTC. Encoded protein: CASRGPIPYNEQFF.